This T cell receptor beta chain was recovered during a study of shared clonotypes between healthy human individuals. The protocol was immunoSEQ multiplex PCR, while the TCRdb copy is restricted to in-frame clones and leaves out a portion. The sample lists about 1.1 million clones, around 82% occurring once. This CDR3 region has 15 residues. From germline, CDR1 is SGHAT and CDR2 FQNNGV. The V end lost 1 base, the J end lost 3 bases, and 13 bases lay between the germline ends. J is TRBJ2-7 and V is TRBV11-2; perhaps TRBD2 as D (5 bases). Input material: memory CD4+ T cells from PBMCs. Subset specified: CD45RA-negative fraction. This clonotype was sampled from a man between 18 and 35 years old in good health. Some clones in this sample may be carry-over from other donors' samples. CDR3 residues: CASSLVRGVDYEQYF. The CDR3 DNA follows: TGTGCCAGCAGCTTAGTCCGGGGTGTGGACTACGAGCAGTACTTC.